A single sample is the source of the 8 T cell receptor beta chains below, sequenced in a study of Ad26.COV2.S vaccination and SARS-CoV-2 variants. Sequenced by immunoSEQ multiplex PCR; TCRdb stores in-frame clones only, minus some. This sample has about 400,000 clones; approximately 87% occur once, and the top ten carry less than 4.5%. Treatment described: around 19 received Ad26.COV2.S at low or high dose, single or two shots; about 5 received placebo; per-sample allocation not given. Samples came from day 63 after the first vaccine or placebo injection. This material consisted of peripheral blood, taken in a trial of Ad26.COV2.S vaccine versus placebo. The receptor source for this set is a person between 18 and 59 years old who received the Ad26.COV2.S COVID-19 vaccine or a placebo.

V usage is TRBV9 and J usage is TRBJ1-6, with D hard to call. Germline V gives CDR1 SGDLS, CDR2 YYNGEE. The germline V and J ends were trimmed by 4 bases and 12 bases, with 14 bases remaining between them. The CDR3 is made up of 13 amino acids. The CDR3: CASSQKGAGPLHF. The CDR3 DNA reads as TGTGCCAGCAGCCAGAAGGGCGCGGGACCCCTCCACTTT. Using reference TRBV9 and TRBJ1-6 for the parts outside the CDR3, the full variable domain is DSGVTQTPKHLITATGQRVTLRCSPRSGDLSVYWYQQSLDQGLQFLIQYYNGEERAKGNILERFSAQQFPDLHSELNLSSLELGDSALYFCASSQKGAGPLHFGNGTRLTVT.

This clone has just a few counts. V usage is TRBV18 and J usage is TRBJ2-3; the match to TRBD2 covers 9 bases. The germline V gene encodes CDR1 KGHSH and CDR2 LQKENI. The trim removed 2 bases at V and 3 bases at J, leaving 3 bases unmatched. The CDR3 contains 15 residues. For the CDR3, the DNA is TGTGCCAGCTCACCATCGCGGGGGGGGACAGATACGCAGTATTTT. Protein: CASSPSRGGTDTQYF.

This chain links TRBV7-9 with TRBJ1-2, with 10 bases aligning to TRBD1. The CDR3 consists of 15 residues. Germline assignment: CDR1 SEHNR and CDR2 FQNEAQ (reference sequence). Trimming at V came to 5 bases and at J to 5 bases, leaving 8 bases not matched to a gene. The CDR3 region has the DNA TGTGCCAGCAGCACTGGGACAGGGGTATTTTATGGCTACACCTTC. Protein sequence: CASSTGTGVFYGYTF.

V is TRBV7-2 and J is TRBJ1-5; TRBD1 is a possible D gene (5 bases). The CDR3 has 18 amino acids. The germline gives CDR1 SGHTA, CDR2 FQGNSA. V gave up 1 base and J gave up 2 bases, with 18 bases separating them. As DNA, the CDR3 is TGTGCCAGCAGCTTAGTCCCGGTAGCCGGGGGGGGCAATCAGCCCCAGCATTTT. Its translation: CASSLVPVAGGGNQPQHF.

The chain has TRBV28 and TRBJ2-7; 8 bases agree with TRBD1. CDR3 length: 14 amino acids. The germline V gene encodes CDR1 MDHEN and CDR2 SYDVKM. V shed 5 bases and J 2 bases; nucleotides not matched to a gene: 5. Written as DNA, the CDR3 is TGTGCCAGCAGTACTCCGGGACAGGCCTACGAGCAGTACTTC. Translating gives CASSTPGQAYEQYF.

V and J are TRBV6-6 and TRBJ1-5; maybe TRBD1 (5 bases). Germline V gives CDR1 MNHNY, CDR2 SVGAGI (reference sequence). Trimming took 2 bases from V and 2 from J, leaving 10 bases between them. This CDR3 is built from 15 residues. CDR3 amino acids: CASSYREGGNQPQHF. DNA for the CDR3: TGTGCCAGCAGTTACAGGGAAGGGGGCAATCAGCCCCAGCATTTT.

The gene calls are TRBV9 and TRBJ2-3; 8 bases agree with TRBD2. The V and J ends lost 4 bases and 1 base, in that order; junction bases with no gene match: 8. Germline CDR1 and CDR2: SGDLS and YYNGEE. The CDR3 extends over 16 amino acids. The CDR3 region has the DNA TGTGCCAGCAGCTCTATTCGGGGGGGTGGCACAGATACGCAGTATTTT. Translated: CASSSIRGGGTDTQYF.

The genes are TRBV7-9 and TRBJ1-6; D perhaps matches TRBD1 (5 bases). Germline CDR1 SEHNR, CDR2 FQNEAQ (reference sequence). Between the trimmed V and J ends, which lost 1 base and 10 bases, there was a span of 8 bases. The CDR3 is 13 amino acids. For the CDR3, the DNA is TGTGCCAGCAGCTTAGACCCAGGGTCACCCCTCCACTTT. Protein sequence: CASSLDPGSPLHF.